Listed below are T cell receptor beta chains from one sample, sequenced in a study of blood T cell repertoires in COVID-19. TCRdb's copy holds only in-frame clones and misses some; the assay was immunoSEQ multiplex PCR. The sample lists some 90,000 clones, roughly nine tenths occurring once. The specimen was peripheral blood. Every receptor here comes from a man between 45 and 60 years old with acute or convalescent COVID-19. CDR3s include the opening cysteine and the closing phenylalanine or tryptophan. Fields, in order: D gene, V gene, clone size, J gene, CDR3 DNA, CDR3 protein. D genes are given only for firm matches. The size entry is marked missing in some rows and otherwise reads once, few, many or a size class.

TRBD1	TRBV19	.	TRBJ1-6	TGTGCCAGTAGTAGGGACAGGGAAGTTGCACCCCTCCACTTT	CASSRDREVAPLHF
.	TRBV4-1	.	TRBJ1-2	TGCGCCAGCAGCCAAGCGGGAGCTAACTATGGCTACACCTTC	CASSQAGANYGYTF
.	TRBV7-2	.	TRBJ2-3	TGTGCCATCCGCGGCACGGATACGCAGTATTTT	CAIRGTDTQYF
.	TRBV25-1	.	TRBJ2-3	TGTGCCAGCTCACTAACGGGCGGGGGCCAGGTGGATACGCAGTATTTT	CASSLTGGGQVDTQYF
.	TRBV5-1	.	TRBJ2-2	TGCGCCAGCAGCTTGAGGCCTAGTCGGCACACCGGGGAGCTGTTTTTT	CASSLRPSRHTGELFF
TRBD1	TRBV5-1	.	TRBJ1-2	TGCGCCAGCCCGGACAGGGGGTACGGTTATGGCTACACCTTC	CASPDRGYGYGYTF
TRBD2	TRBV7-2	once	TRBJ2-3	TGTGCCAGCAGCCTTAGCGGGTCCCGCGATACGCAGTATTTT	CASSLSGSRDTQYF
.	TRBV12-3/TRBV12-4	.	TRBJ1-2	TGTGCCAGCAGTTTCGGACAGTCCTATGGCTACACCTTC	CASSFGQSYGYTF
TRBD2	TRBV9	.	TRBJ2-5	TGTGCCAGCAGCGCCTTGGGACTAGATAGGGAGACCCAGTACTTC	CASSALGLDRETQYF
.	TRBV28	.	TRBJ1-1	TGTGCCAGCAGTTTAAGACAGGTCCACACTGAAGCTTTCTTT	CASSLRQVHTEAFF
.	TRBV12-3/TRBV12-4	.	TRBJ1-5	TGTGCCAGCAGTTTCGGGGGTCAGCCCCAGCATTTT	CASSFGGQPQHF
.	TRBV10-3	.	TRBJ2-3	TGTGCCATCAGTGAGTACGGGGGGCCTAGCACAGATACGCAGTATTTT	CAISEYGGPSTDTQYF
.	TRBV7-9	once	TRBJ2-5	TGTGCCAGCAGCCCCGACAGCCAAGAGACCCAGTACTTC	CASSPDSQETQYF
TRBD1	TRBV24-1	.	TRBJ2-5	TGTGCCACCAGTGATTTGCGACAGGGGAGGACCAAAGAGACCCAGTACTTC	CATSDLRQGRTKETQYF
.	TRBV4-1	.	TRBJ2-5	TGCGCCAGCAGCCATCCTAGCCGGGGGGAGACCCAGTACTTC	CASSHPSRGETQYF
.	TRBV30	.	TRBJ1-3	TGTGCCTGGAGAAGGGTAGGGGCTGGAAACACCATATATTTT	CAWRRVGAGNTIYF
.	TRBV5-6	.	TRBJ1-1	TGTGCCAGCAGTCCCGGGACGGGGGTCCAAGCTTTCTTT	CASSPGTGVQAFF
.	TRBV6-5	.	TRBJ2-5	TGTGCCAGCAACCTAGAGGGAAGGGTGGAGACCCAGTACTTC	CASNLEGRVETQYF
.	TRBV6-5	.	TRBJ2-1	TGTGCCAGCAGCAACAGGAGATTAAACAATGAGCAGTTCTTC	CASSNRRLNNEQFF
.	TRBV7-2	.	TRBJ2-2	TGTGCCAGCAGCCAGAATTCGAACACCGGGGAGCTGTTTTTT	CASSQNSNTGELFF
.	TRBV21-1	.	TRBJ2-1	TGTGCCAGCAGCAAAGTCGCCAGGGTCTCCTACAATGAGCAGTTCTTC	CASSKVARVSYNEQFF
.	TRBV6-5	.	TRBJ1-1	TGTGCCAGCAGCGCTATTAAAGGGGGTGAAGCTTTCTTT	CASSAIKGGEAFF
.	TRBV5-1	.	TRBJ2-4	TGCGCCAGCAGCTTCGAGACAGGCCGCGACATTCAGTACTTC	CASSFETGRDIQYF
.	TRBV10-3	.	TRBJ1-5	TGTGCCATCAGATCGGGGGGGCCCGCCGATCAGCCCCAGCATTTT	CAIRSGGPADQPQHF
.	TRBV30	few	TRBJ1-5	TGTGCCTGGAGTCCCCAAGCCGATCAGCCCCAGCATTTT	CAWSPQADQPQHF
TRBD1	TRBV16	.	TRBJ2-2	TGTGCCAGCAGCCAAACGGGACAGACCGGGGAGCTGTTTTTT	CASSQTGQTGELFF
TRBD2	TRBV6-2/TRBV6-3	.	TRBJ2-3	TGTGCCAGCAGTTTTAGCGGGGCCAGCACAGATACGCAGTATTTT	CASSFSGASTDTQYF
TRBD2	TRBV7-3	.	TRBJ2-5	TGTGCCAGCAGCTTAAGAGGCGGGGGGGCCGTAGAGACCCAGTACTTC	CASSLRGGGAVETQYF
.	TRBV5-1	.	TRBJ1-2	TGCGCCAGCAGCTTGTCGGCGCTCGCAGGGGATGGCTACACCTTC	CASSLSALAGDGYTF
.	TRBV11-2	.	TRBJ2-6	TGTGCCAGCAGCCAGACACTGTCTGGGGCCAACGTCCTGACTTTC	CASSQTLSGANVLTF
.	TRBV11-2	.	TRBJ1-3	TGTGCCAGCAGACCTATAACAGGGTCTGGAAACACCATATATTTT	CASRPITGSGNTIYF
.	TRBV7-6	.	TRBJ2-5	TGTGCCAGCAGCTTTTACGGCTGGAGTGAGACCCAGTACTTC	CASSFYGWSETQYF
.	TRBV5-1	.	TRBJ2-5	TGCGCCAGCAGCTTGTATGGCAGCCAAGAGACCCAGTACTTC	CASSLYGSQETQYF
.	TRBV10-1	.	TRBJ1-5	TGCGCCACCTCCAATCAGCCCCAGCATTTT	CATSNQPQHF
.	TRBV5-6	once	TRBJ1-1	TGTGCCAGCAGCTTGGCGGGAGGGAACACTGAAGCTTTCTTT	CASSLAGGNTEAFF
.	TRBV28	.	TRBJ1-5	TGTGCCAGCAGTTTACAGGCCCCGGGGCAGCCCCAGCATTTT	CASSLQAPGQPQHF
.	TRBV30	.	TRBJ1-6	TGTGCCTGGAGTGTACGTAATGGAGATTCACCCCTCCACTTT	CAWSVRNGDSPLHF
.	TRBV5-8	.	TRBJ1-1	TGTGCCAGCAGCTCGATCGGGAACACTGAAGCTTTCTTT	CASSSIGNTEAFF
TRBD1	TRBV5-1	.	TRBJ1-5	TGCGCCAGCAGCCTGGGACAGGGGGATCAGCCCCAGCATTTT	CASSLGQGDQPQHF
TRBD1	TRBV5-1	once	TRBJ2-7	TGCGCCAGCAGCCCAGGACAGGGGCCCTACGAGCAGTACTTC	CASSPGQGPYEQYF
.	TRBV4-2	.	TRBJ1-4	TGTGCCAGCAGCCAAGATCGGCAGGGGAGGGGTGAAAAACTGTTTTTT	CASSQDRQGRGEKLFF
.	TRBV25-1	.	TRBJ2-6	TGTGCCAGCAGTGACAGGGAAGCTGGGGCCAACGTCCTGACTTTC	CASSDREAGANVLTF
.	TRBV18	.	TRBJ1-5	TGTGCCAGCTCCGAAACGGGGAATCAGCCCCAGCATTTT	CASSETGNQPQHF
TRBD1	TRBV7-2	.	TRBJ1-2	TGTGCCAGCAGCTTAGCGGGGGGAGCAGGGGGAAACTATGGCTACACCTTC	CASSLAGGAGGNYGYTF
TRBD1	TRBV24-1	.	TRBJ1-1	TGTGCCACCAGTGAAAAGGGGGCGCGGGGCACTGAAGCTTTCTTT	CATSEKGARGTEAFF
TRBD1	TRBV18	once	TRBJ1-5	TGTGCCAGCTCACCGGACAGGGGGAATCAGCCCCAGCATTTT	CASSPDRGNQPQHF
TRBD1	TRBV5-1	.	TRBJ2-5	TGCGCCAGCAGCCAGCTAACAGGGGGCGACGGGACCCAGTACTTC	CASSQLTGGDGTQYF
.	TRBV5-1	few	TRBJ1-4	TGCGCCAGCAGCTCAGGGTTCTCTAATGAAAAACTGTTTTTT	CASSSGFSNEKLFF
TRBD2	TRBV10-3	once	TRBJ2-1	TGTGCCATCAGGGGGACTAACAATGAGCAGTTCTTC	CAIRGTNNEQFF
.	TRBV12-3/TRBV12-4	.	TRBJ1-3	TGTGCCAGCAGCCAAACAGGGTATTTGACCATATATTTT	CASSQTGYLTIYF
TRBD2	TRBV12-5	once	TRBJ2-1	TGTGCTAGTGGTTTGGTACGGGTAGCGGGGGGGCCGAGGAACAATGAGCAGTTCTTC	CASGLVRVAGGPRNNEQFF
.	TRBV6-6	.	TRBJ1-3	TGTGCCAGCAGTTACTCTAATACAGGGAACACCATATATTTT	CASSYSNTGNTIYF
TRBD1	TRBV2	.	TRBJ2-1	TGTGCCAGCTTGGGGACAGGGCTCGGGAATGAGCAGTTCTTC	CASLGTGLGNEQFF
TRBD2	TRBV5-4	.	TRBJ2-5	TGTGCCAGCAGCTTGGCAGGGCTAGCGGGGGGCCGGGGAGAGACCCAGTACTTC	CASSLAGLAGGRGETQYF
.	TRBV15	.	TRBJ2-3	TGTGCCACCAGCAGAGATGCTGTCCAGGGTCCTCGTTGGGGCGCAGATACGCAGTATTTT	CATSRDAVQGPRWGADTQYF
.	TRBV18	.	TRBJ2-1	TGTGCCAGCTCACCAGTCAACAATGAGCAGTTCTTC	CASSPVNNEQFF
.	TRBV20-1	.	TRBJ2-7	TGCAGTGCAATCGGGGACTACGAGCAGTACTTC	CSAIGDYEQYF
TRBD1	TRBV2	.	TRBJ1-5	TGTGCCAGCAGTTTTACCCCGCTGACAGGGGAAGGCAATCAGCCCCAGCATTTT	CASSFTPLTGEGNQPQHF
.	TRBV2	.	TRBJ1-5	TGTGCCAGCAGTGAAACGGGGGGAGGCAATCAGCCCCAGCATTTT	CASSETGGGNQPQHF